This T cell receptor (beta chain) was captured by sequencing in a study of blood T cell repertoires in COVID-19. V lost 8 bases and J 1 base, leaving 18 bases between the germline ends. The CDR3 has 16 amino acids. The germline V gene has CDR1 SGHDN and CDR2 FVKESK. The protocol was immunoSEQ multiplex PCR, while the TCRdb copy is restricted to in-frame clones and leaves out a portion. The sample gives about 190,000 clones, roughly 80% of which show up once; approximately 15% is in the top ten. The V call is TRBV14, the J call TRBJ2-1; possible D gene TRBD2, 5 bases. The receptor was isolated from a man in his fifties or sixties with active or convalescent COVID-19. Sequenced material: peripheral blood. The CDR3 region has the DNA TGTGCCAGCGCCACACTGGCGGGCGGTTCCTACAATGAGCAGTTCTTC. Translation: CASATLAGGSYNEQFF.